The entry that follows covers one T cell receptor (beta chain) sequence. Its antigen is still unknown. This specimen belongs to a study of CD8+CD57+ T cells in acquired aplastic anemia. At the level of the study: Sorted CD4+ and CD8+ cell DNA averaged about 3.5 ug. Study-level points and caveats: Patients and controls were found to share fewer than 35 CD8+ CDR3 sequences.

Genomic DNA was employed as the template in profiling TCR beta VDJ and CDR3. Each CDR3 protein gets one entry after TCRdb re-called the reads with MiXCR. The sample contains roughly 160,000 distinct CDR3 sequences, 55% to 70% of which appear only once. What was sequenced was sorted CD4+, CD8+, or CD8+CD57+ T cells (not recorded which) from PBMCs. The TCR sequence derives from a human donor in good health.

DNA for the CDR3: TGCAGTGACCCAACACAGGGGGCGGATGGCTACACCTTC. Its protein product is CSDPTQGADGYTF. This sequence joins TRBV20-1 and TRBJ1-2; TRBD1 matches at 9 bases. V dropped 7 bases and J dropped 6; count of bases not matched to a gene: 9. Germline loops: CDR1 DFQATT, CDR2 SNEGSKA (reference sequence). This CDR3 is 13 amino acids long.